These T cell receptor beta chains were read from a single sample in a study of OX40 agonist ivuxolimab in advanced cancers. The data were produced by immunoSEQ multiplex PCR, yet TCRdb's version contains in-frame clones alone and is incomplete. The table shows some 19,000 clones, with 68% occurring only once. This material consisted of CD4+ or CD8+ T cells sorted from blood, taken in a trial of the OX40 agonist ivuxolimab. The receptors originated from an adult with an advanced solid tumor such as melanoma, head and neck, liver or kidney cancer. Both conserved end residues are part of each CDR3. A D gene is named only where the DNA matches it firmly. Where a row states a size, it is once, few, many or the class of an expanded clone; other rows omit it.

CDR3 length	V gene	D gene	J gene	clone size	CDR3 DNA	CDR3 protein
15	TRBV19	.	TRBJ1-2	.	TGTGCCAGTAGCGCTACGGACAGAAATAACTATGGCTACACCTTC	CASSATDRNNYGYTF
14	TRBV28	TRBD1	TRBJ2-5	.	TGTGCCAGCAGTTATACAGGGGGCGACGAGACCCAGTACTTC	CASSYTGGDETQYF
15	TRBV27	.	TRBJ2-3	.	TGTGCCAGCGGAGTAAAGGGGGGCGCGTCGGACACGCAGTATTTT	CASGVKGGASDTQYF
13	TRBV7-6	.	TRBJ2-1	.	TGTGCCAGCAGCTTGCGGGAAGAGGGCGAGCAGTTCTTC	CASSLREEGEQFF
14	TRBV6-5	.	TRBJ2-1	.	TGTGCCAGCAGCCTCTCGGAAACCTACAATGAGCAGTTCTTC	CASSLSETYNEQFF
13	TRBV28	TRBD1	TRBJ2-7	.	TGTGCCAGCAGTGGGGACAGGGGGCGCGAGCAGTACTTC	CASSGDRGREQYF
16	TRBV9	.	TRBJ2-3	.	TGTGCCAGCAGCGGTGAGGGGGGACAGAAGGCAGATACGCAGTATTTT	CASSGEGGQKADTQYF
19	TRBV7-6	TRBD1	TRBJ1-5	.	TGTGCCAGCAGCTTCCTGGGAGGACAGGGCGCCGAGGGGGGTCAGCCCCAGCATTTT	CASSFLGGQGAEGGQPQHF
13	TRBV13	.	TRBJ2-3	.	TGTGCCAGCAGCTTAGTGATCGCAGATACGCAGTATTTT	CASSLVIADTQYF
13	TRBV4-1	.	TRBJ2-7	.	TGCGCCAGCAGCCTCCGGGGTTCCTACGAGCAGTACTTC	CASSLRGSYEQYF
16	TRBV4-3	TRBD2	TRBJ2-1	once	TGCGCCAGCAGCCAGGGCCCAAGCGGGGGGGCCAATGAGCAGTTCTTC	CASSQGPSGGANEQFF
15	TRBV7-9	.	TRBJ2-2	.	TGTGCCAGCAGCTTTTTGAGACTGCAAACCGGGGAGCTGTTTTTT	CASSFLRLQTGELFF
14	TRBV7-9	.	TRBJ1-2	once	TGTGCCAGCAGCTTTGGTGGGGAACTCCCTGGCTACACCTTC	CASSFGGELPGYTF
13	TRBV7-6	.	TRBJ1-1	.	TGTGCCAGCAGCCAAATACTGGGGACTGAAGCTTTCTTT	CASSQILGTEAFF
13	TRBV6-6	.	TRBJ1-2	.	TGTGCCAGCAGTTACGTTGCAGGGGCTGGCTACACCTTC	CASSYVAGAGYTF
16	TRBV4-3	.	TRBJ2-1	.	TGCGCCAGCGGGGAAGACCCAGATGCTAATAACAATGAGCAGTTCTTC	CASGEDPDANNNEQFF
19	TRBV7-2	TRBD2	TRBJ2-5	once	TGTGCCAGCAGATCTCAGGAGGGGACTAGCGGGCCCCACCAAGAGACCCAGTACTTC	CASRSQEGTSGPHQETQYF
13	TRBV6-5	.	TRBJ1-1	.	TGTGCCAGCAGCCGACAGATGAACACTGAAGCTTTCTTT	CASSRQMNTEAFF
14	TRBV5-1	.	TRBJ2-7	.	TGCGCCAGCAGCTTGGCCAGTCTCTCCTACGAGCAGTACTTC	CASSLASLSYEQYF
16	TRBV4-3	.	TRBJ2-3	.	TGCGCCAGCAGCCAAGATCGTTTGAAAGGGGCAGATACGCAGTATTTT	CASSQDRLKGADTQYF
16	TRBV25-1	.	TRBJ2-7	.	TGTGCCAGCAGTGAATTAGCCCCGGGGGAGTCCTACGAGCAGTACTTC	CASSELAPGESYEQYF
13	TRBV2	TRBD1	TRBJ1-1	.	TGTGCCAGCATGGGACAGGGGGGTACTGAAGCTTTCTTT	CASMGQGGTEAFF
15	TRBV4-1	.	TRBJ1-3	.	TGCGCCAGCGGCATAAGATGGGACGGTGGAAACACCATATATTTT	CASGIRWDGGNTIYF
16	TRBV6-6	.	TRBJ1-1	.	TGTGCCAGCAGTTACGACACCATCTCCATGAACACTGAAGCTTTCTTT	CASSYDTISMNTEAFF
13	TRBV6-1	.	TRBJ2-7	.	TGTGCCAGCAGTGCCGGGATATCCTACGAGCAGTACTTC	CASSAGISYEQYF
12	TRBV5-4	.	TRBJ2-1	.	TGTGCCAGCAGCCTCTTCGGGAATGAGCAGTTCTTC	CASSLFGNEQFF
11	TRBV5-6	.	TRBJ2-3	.	TGTGCCAGCAGCTTGGCTACAGATCAGTATTTT	CASSLATDQYF
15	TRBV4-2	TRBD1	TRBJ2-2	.	TGTGCCAGCAGCCATGGACAGGGGGATGCCGGGGAGCTGTTTTTT	CASSHGQGDAGELFF
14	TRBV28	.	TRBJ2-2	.	TGTGCCAGCAGCATCTCGACAGGAACCGGGGAGCTGTTTTTT	CASSISTGTGELFF
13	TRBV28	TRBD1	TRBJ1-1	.	TGTGCCAGCAGTTTAACAGGGGTTACTGAAGCTTTCTTT	CASSLTGVTEAFF
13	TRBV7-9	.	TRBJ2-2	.	TGTGCCAGCAGCGGGAGGAACACCGGGGAGCTGTTTTTT	CASSGRNTGELFF
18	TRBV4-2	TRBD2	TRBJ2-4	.	TGTGCCAGCAGCCGAGTTACCGCGGGGGGTAGGACCAAAAACATTCAGTACTTC	CASSRVTAGGRTKNIQYF
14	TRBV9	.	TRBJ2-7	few	TGTGCCAGCAGCGTAGGTGGGGCCCCCTACGAGCAGTACTTC	CASSVGGAPYEQYF
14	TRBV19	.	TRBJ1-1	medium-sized	TGTGCCAGTAGTCCAAACAGGGAGGGGACTGAAGCTTTCTTT	CASSPNREGTEAFF
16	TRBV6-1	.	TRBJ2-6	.	TGTGCCAGCAGTGAAGCGAGTGGCTCTGGGGCCAACGTCCTGACTTTC	CASSEASGSGANVLTF
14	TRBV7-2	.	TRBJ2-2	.	TGTGCCAGCAGCTTTATTGAATTGACCGGGGAGCTGTTTTTT	CASSFIELTGELFF
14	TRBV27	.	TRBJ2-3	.	TGTGCCAGCAGTTTTCACGGCCTAACAGATACGCAGTATTTT	CASSFHGLTDTQYF
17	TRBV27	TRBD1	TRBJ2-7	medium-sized	TGTGCCAGCAGTCCTCGGACAGGAAGGTACAATTATGGCGAGCAGTACTTC	CASSPRTGRYNYGEQYF
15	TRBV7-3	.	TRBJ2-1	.	TGTGCCAGCAGTTTGATCGCCAGCTCCTACAATGAGCAGTTCTTC	CASSLIASSYNEQFF
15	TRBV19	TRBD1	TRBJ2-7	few	TGTGCCAGTAGTATAGTGGGGACAGGGAGCTACGAGCAGTACTTC	CASSIVGTGSYEQYF
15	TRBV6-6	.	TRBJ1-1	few	TGTGCCAGCAGTTACTCAGGGACCCATAACACTGAAGCTTTCTTT	CASSYSGTHNTEAFF
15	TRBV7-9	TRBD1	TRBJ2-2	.	TGTGCCAGCGTTGCTCAGGGGGCAGAGACCGGGGAGCTGTTTTTT	CASVAQGAETGELFF
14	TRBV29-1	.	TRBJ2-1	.	TGCAGCGTTGAGGCGCGGGACTCCTACAATGAGCAGTTCTTC	CSVEARDSYNEQFF
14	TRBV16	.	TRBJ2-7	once	TGTGCCAGCAGCACGGCGGGACAGTCCTACGAGCAGTACTTC	CASSTAGQSYEQYF
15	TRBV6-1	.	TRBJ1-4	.	TGTGCCAGCAGTCCCAACAGGGAGGCGAAGGAAAAACTGTTTTTT	CASSPNREAKEKLFF
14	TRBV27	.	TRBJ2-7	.	TGTGCCAGCCGTGCCCTTGCGGGTCACGACGAGCAGTACTTC	CASRALAGHDEQYF
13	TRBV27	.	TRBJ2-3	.	TGTGCCAGCAGTTCCCCGGAGAGAGGGACGCAGTATTTT	CASSSPERGTQYF
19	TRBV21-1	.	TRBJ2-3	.	TGTGCCAGCACCCTCCCCCCATCGCAGCTAGCGGGGCCCACAGATACGCAGTATTTT	CASTLPPSQLAGPTDTQYF
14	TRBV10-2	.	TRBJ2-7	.	TGCGCCAGCAGTGGACCAGGGGAGTCTTACGAGCAGTACTTC	CASSGPGESYEQYF
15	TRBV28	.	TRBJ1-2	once	TGTGCCAGCAGTTTCGCAGGGGCAGGAGGCTATGGCTACACCTTC	CASSFAGAGGYGYTF
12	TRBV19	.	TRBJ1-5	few	TGTGCCAGTAGTATATATAATCAGCCCCAGCATTTT	CASSIYNQPQHF
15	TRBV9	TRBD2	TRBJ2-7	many	TGTGCCAGCAGCGTAGCTGCGGGGGACCTCTACGAGCAGTACTTC	CASSVAAGDLYEQYF
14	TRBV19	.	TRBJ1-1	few	TGTGCCAGTAGTACCTCACAGGGGAACACTGAAGCTTTCTTT	CASSTSQGNTEAFF
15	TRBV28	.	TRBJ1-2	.	TGTGCCAGCAGTTTATCGGGGATCTCTAACTATGGCTACACCTTC	CASSLSGISNYGYTF
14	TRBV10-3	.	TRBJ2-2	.	TGTGCCATCAGTGAGCGAGCGGTCCCCGGGGAGCTGTTTTTT	CAISERAVPGELFF
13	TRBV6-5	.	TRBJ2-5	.	TGTGCCAGCAGTTACTCCAGCGAAGAGACCCAGTACTTC	CASSYSSEETQYF
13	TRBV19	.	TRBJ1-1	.	TGTGCCAGTAGTATCTCTAAGAACACTGAAGCTTTCTTT	CASSISKNTEAFF
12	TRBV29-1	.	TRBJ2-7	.	TGCAGCGTTGTGCAGGGACCCAACGAGCAGTACTTC	CSVVQGPNEQYF
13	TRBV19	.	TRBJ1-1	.	TGTGCCAGTACCTTCACATCATACGGCGAAGCTTTCTTT	CASTFTSYGEAFF
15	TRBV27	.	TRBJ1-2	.	TGTGCCAGCAGTTTATCTAATCCTCCTGATTATGGCTACACCTTC	CASSLSNPPDYGYTF